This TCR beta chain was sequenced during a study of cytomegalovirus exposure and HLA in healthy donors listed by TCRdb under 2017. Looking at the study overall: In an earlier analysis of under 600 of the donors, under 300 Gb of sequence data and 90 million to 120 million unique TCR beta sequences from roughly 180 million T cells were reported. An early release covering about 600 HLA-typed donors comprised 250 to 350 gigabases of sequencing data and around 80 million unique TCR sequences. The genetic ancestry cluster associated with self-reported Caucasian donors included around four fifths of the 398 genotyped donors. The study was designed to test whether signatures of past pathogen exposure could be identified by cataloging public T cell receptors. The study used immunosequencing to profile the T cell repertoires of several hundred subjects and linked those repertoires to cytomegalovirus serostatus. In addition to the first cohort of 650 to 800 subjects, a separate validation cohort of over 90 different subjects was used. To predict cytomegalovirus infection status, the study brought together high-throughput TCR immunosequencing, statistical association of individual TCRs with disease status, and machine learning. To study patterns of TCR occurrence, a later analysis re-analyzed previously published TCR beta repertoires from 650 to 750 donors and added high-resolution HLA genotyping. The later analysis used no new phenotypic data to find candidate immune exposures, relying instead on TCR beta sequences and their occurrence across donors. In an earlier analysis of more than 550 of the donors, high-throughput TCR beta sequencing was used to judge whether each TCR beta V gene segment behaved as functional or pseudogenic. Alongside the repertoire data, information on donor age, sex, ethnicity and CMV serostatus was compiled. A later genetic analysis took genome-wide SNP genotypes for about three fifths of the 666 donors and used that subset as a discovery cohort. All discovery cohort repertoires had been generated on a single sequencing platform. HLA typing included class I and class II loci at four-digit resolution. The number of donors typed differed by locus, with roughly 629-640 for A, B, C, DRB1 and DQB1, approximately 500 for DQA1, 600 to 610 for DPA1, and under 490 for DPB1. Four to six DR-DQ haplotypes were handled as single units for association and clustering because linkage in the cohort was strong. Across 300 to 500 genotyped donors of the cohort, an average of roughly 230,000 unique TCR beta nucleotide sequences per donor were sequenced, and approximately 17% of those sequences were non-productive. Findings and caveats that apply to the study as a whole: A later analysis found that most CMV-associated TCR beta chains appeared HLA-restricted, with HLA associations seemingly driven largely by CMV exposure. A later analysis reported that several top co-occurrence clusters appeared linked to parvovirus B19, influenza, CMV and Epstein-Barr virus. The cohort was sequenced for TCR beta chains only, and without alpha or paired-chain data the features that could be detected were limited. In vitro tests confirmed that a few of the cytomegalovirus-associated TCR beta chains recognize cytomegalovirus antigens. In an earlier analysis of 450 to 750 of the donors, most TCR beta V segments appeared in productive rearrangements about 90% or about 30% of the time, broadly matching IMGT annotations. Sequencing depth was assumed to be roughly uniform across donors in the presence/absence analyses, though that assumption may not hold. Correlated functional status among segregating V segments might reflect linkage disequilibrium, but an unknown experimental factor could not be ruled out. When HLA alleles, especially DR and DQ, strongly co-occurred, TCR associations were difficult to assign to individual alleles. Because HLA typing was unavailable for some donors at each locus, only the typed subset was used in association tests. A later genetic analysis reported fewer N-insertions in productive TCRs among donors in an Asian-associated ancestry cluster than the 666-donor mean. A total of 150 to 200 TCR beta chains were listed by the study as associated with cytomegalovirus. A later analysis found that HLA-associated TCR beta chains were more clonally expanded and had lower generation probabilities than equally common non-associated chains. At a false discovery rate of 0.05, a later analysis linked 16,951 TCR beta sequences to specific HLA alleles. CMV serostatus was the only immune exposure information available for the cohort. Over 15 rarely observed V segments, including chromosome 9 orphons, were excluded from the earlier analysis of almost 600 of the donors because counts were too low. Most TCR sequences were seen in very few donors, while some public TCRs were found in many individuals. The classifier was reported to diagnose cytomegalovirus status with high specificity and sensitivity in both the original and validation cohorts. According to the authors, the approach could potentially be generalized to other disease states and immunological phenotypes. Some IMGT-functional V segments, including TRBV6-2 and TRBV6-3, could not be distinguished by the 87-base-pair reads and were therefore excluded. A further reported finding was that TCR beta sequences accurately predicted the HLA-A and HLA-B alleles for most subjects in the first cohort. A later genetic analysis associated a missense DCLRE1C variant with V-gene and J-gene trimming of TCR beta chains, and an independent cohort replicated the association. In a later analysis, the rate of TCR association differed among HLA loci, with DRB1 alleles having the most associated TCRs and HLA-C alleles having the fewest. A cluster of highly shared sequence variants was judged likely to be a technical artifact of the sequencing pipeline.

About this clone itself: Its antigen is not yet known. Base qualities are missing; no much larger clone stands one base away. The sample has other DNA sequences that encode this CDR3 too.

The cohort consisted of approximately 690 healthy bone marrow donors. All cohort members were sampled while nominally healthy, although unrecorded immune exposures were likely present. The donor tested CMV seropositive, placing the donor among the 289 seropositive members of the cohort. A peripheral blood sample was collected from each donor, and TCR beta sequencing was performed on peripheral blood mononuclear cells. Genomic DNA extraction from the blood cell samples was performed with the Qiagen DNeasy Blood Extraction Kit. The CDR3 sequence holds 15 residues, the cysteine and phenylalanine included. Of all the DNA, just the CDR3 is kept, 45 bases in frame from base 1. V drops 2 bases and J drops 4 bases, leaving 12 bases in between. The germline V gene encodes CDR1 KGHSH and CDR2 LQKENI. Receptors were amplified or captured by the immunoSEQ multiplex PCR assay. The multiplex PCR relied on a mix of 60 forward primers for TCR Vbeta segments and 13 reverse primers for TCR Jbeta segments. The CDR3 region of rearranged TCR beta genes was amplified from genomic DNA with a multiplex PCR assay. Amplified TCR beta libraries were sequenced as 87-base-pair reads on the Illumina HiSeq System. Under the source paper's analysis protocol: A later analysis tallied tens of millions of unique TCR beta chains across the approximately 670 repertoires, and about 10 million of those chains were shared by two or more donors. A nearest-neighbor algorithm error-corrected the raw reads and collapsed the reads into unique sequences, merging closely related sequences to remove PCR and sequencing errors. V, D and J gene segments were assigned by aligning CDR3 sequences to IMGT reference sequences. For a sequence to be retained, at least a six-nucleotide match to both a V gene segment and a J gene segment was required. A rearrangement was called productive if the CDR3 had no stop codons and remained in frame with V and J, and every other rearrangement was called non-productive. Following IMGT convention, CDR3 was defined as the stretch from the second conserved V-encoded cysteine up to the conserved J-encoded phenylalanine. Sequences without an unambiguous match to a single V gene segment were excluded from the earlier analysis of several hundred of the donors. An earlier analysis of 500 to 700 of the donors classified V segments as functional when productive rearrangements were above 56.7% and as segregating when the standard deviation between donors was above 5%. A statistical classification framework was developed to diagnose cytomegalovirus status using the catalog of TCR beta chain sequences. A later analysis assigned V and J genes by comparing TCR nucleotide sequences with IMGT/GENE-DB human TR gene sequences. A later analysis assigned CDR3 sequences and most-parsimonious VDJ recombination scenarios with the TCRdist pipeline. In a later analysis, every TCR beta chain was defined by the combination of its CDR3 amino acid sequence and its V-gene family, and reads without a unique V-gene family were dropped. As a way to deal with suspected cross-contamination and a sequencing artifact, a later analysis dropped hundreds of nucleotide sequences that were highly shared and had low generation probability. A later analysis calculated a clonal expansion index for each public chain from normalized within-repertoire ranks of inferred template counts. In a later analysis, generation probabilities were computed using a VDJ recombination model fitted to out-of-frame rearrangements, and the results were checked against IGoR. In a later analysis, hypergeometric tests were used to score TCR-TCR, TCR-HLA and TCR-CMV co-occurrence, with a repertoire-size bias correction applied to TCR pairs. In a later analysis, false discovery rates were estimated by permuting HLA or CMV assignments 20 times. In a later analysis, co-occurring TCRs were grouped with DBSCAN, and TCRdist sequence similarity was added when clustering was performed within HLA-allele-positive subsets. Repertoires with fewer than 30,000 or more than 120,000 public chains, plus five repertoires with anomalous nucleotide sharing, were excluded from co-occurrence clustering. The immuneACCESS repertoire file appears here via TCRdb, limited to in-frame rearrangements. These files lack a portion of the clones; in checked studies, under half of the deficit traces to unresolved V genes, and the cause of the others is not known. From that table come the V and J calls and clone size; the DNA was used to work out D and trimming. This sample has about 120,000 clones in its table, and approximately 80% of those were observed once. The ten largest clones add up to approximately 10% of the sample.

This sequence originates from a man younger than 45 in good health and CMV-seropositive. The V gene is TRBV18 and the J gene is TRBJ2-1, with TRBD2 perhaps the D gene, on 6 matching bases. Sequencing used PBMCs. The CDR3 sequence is CASSPGRGSYNEQFF. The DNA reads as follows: TGTGCCAGCTCACCAGGGCGGGGATCTTACAATGAGCAGTTCTTC.